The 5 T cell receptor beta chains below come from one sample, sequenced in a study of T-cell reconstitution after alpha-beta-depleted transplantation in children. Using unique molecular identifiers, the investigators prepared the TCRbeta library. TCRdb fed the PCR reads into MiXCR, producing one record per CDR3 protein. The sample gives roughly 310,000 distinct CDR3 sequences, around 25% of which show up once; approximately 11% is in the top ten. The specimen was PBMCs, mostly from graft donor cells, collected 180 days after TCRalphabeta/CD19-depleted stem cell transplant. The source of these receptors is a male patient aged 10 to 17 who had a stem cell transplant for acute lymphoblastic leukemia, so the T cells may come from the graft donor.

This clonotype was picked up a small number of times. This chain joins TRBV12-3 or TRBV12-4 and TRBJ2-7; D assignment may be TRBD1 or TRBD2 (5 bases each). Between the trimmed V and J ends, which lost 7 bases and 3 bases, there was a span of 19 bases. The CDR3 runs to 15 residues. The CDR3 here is CASTLRGRTSYEQYF. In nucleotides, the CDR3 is TGTGCCAGCACCCTCCGGGGCAGGACAAGCTACGAGCAGTACTTC.

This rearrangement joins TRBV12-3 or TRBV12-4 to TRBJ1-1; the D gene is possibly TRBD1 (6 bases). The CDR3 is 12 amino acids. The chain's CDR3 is CAGGQAVGEAFF. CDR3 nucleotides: TGTGCAGGGGGGCAAGCCGTAGGGGAAGCTTTCTTT.

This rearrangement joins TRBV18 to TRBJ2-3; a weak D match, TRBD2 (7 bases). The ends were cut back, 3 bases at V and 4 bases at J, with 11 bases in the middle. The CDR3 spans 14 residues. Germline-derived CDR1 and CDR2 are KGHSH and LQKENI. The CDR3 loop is CASSPGGLADTQYF. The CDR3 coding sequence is TGTGCCAGCTCACCGGGGGGGCTCGCAGATACGCAGTATTTT.

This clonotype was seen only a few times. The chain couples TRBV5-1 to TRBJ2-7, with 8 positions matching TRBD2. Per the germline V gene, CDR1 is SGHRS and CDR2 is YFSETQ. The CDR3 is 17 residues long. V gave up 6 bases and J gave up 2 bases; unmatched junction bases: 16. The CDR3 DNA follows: TGCGCCAGCATGCGAGCGGGAGACCCACTTACCACCTACGAGCAGTACTTC. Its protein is CASMRAGDPLTTYEQYF.

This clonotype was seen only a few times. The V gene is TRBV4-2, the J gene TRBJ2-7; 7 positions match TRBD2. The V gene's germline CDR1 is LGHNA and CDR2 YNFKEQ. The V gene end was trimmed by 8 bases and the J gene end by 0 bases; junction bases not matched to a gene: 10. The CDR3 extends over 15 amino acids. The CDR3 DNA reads TGTGCCAGCCGCGCGGGGGTACTTTTCTCCTACGAGCAGTACTTC. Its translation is CASRAGVLFSYEQYF.